This T cell receptor (beta chain) was recorded in a study of regulatory T cells in long-lasting Graves disease. The germline CDR1 and CDR2 sequences are MNHEY and SVGAGI. The V gene lost 2 bases and the J gene lost 6 bases, with 11 bases spanning the gap. There are 14 residues in the CDR3. The time point: newly diagnosed GD, antithyroid drugs for less than 3 months. PBMC-derived RNA was used for the TCR library. A blood draw put about 9 milliliters of peripheral blood into EDTA tubes. Arm-PCR of CDR3 regions and iRepertoire HTBI primers were the basis on which TCR beta libraries were built. MiXCR, run by TCRdb on the multiplex PCR reads, gives a single entry per CDR3 protein. The sample records under 500,000 distinct CDR3 sequences, about 16% being singletons. The same data also contributed to another study, on T cells in Graves' hyperthyroidism and ophthalmopathy. From that report: On the basis of clinical symptoms, serum thyroxine and TRAb, thyroid ultrasound and orbital computed tomography, diagnoses were made. A set of HTBI primers served as the primers for a first-round RT-PCR of the TCR CDR3. Blood samples included most of the expanded thyroid clonotypes exceeding 0.001.

Specimen: peripheral blood mononuclear cells (PBMCs), collected at new diagnosis, from a patient treated with antithyroid drugs. V and J are TRBV6-5 and TRBJ2-1, with D unresolved. The TCR originated in a woman aged 25-40 years with Graves disease. As DNA, the CDR3 is TGTGCCAGCAGTTACGTATCTTCCGGCAATGAGCAGTTCTTC. Protein: CASSYVSSGNEQFF.